Presented here are 30 T cell receptor beta chains from one specimen sequenced in a study of persistence of HIV-infected CD4 T cells. The immunoSEQ assay was version 4, run in survey mode. Clones were read by immunoSEQ multiplex PCR, and TCRdb kept only the in-frame ones, dropping some. The table records under 40,000 clones, roughly 70% of them present only once. These TCRs' antigens remain unknown. An overlapping HIV-1 Gag peptide pool stimulated these cells at about 0.91 ug/peptide/mL. Sorting selected CD4+ T cells upregulating both CD40 ligand and CD69. The source was CD4+ T cells sorted from PBMCs after approximately 18-hour stimulation, collected from a patient who received antiretroviral therapy. The receptors come from an adult man with HIV who was CMV-seropositive.

The genes are TRBV5-4 and TRBJ1-1, with D unclear. V dropped 1 base and J dropped 1 base, with 5 bases sitting between them. Germline V CDR1 and CDR2: SGHNT, YYREEE (reference sequence). The CDR3 contains 13 residues. This chain's CDR3 is CASSLQENTEAFF. The CDR3 DNA follows: TGTGCCAGCAGCTTGCAAGAGAACACTGAAGCTTTCTTT.

This clone was seen a single time. The rearrangement joins TRBV27 to TRBJ2-7, with 8 bases aligning to TRBD1. This CDR3 comprises 14 residues. The germline CDR1 and CDR2 sequences are MNHEY and SMNVEV (reference sequence). Unmatched junction bases numbered 5, after V lost 3 bases and J lost 4 bases. The CDR3 reads CASSFGQGRYEQYF. For the CDR3, the DNA is TGTGCCAGCAGTTTTGGACAGGGTCGGTACGAGCAGTACTTC.

The rearrangement links TRBV12-3 or TRBV12-4 to TRBJ2-7; 9 nucleotides align to TRBD1. The CDR3 contains 13 residues. The trim removed 8 bases at V and 5 bases at J, leaving 7 bases unmatched. CDR3 protein: CASSRDRANEQYF. As DNA, the CDR3 is TGTGCCAGCTCCCGGGACAGGGCAAACGAGCAGTACTTC.

The V call is TRBV12-2, the J call TRBJ1-3. TRBV12-2 is a pseudogene locus. The CDR3 spans 16 residues. CDR3 in amino acids: CASRFLERGAGNTIYF. For the CDR3, the DNA is TGTGCAAGTCGCTTCCTTGAGCGGGGGGCAGGAAACACCATATATTTT.

The chain employs TRBV14 and TRBJ1-2, with a weak D call TRBD1 (5 bases). This CDR3 contains 15 residues. From germline, CDR1 is SGHDN and CDR2 FVKESK. V was cut by 4 bases and J by 4 bases, with 16 bases left in between. In DNA form, the CDR3 reads TGTGCCAGCAGCCCTCACTCTGGGGACTTCTATGGCTACACCTTC. The encoded protein is CASSPHSGDFYGYTF. Combining the CDR3 with reference TRBV14 and TRBJ1-2 gives the whole variable domain EAGVTQFPSHSVIEKGQTVTLRCDPISGHDNLYWYRRVMGKEIKFLLHFVKESKQDESGMPNNRFLAERTGGTYSTLKVQPAELEDSGVYFCASSPHSGDFYGYTFGSGTRLTVV.

The chain has TRBV4-1 and TRBJ1-2; tentative D call: TRBD1 (6 bases). Germline lookup yields CDR1 MGHRA and CDR2 YSYEKL. V lost 4 bases and J 4 bases, leaving 13 bases between the germline ends. The CDR3 is 14 residues long. CDR3 in DNA: TGCGCCAGCAGCCGGAGCGAGGGGGGCTATGGCTACACCTTC. Translation gives CASSRSEGGYGYTF.

This clone was observed a handful of times. Written as DNA, the CDR3 is TGTGCCACCAGTACAGACAGGTACAATCAGCCCCAGCATTTT. Translation: CATSTDRYNQPQHF. The chain has TRBV24-1 and TRBJ1-5; D is possibly TRBD1 (6 bases). CDR3 length equals 14 residues. Per the germline V gene, CDR1 is KGHDR and CDR2 is SFDVKD. The V end was cut by 6 bases, the J end by 3 bases, with 11 bases between.

A few counts support this clone. The J gene is TRBJ2-2, the V gene TRBV2; either TRBD1 or TRBD2 may supply D (5 bases each). This CDR3 has 15 residues. Trimming cost V 10 bases and J 5 bases, with 20 bases left between them. Germline-derived CDR1 and CDR2 are SNHLY and FYNNEI. The CDR3 is CATRPGAGSTGELFF. CDR3 DNA sequence: TGTGCCACCCGCCCCGGGGCAGGGAGTACCGGGGAGCTGTTTTTT.

The chain recombines TRBV3-1 (or the pseudogene TRBV3-2) with TRBJ1-1, with a tentative D call TRBD1 (5 bases). The germline V gene has CDR1 LGHDT and CDR2 YNNKEL (reference sequence). The CDR3 consists of 13 residues. V lost 4 bases to trimming and J lost 3 bases, with 9 bases between them. The CDR3 bases are TGTGCCAGCAGCCCGAGACAGTACACTGAAGCTTTCTTT. It specifies CASSPRQYTEAFF.

The CDR3, as DNA: TGTGCCAGCAGCCCCGGGACAGGGAAATATTCACCCCTCCACTTT. This translates into CASSPGTGKYSPLHF. The rearrangement joins TRBV9 to TRBJ1-6, with TRBD1 matching over 9 bases. This CDR3 has 15 residues. The trim removed 4 bases at V and 8 bases at J, leaving 7 bases unmatched. From germline, CDR1 is SGDLS and CDR2 YYNGEE.

The chain combines TRBV7-7 with TRBJ2-1; 9 bases are a match to TRBD1. Germline V gene lookup returns CDR1 SSHAT and CDR2 FNYEAQ (reference sequence). The CDR3 sequence is 15 residues long. V dropped 5 bases and J dropped 8; count of bases not matched to a gene: 10. Here the CDR3 DNA reads TGTGCCAGCAGCCCAATCCCGGGACAGGGCTATGAGCAGTTCTTC. Its protein product is CASSPIPGQGYEQFF. The full variable domain, with the rest looked up from reference TRBV7-7 and TRBJ2-1, is GAGVSQSPRYKVTKRGQDVTLRCDPISSHATLYWYQQALGQGPEFLTYFNYEAQPDKSGLPSDRFSAERPEGSISTLTIQRTEQRDSAMYRCASSPIPGQGYEQFFGPGTRLTVL.

This clone was observed a handful of times. The chain recombines TRBV28 with TRBJ1-5, with D possibly being TRBD1 (5 bases). This CDR3 region has 14 residues. From germline, CDR1 is MDHEN and CDR2 SYDVKM. Trimming removed 6 bases from V and 0 bases from J, with 9 bases in between. CDR3 nucleotides: TGTGCCAGCAGGGGGGGGTATAGCAATCAGCCCCAGCATTTT. This codes for CASRGGYSNQPQHF.

This clone came up a few times. V is TRBV10-3 and J is TRBJ1-1, with 7 bases aligning to TRBD1. Per the germline V gene, CDR1 is ENHRY and CDR2 is SYGVKD. J lost 0 bases, V lost 3 bases, and 7 bases had no gene match. This CDR3 spans 16 amino acids. DNA for the CDR3: TGTGCCATCAGTGATCCGGGACAGCCTATGAACACTGAAGCTTTCTTT. Translated: CAISDPGQPMNTEAFF.

This clone was counted once. The V call is TRBV28, the J call TRBJ1-4, with D possibly TRBD1 on 6 matching bases. This CDR3 comprises 13 residues. CDR1 is MDHEN, CDR2 SYDVKM, per germline. Trimming took off 7 bases at V and 8 bases at J, with 14 bases between the two ends. The CDR3 region has the DNA TGTGCCAGCAAGGGGGGCGCTGGGGAAAAACTGTTTTTT. Translated: CASKGGAGEKLFF. The whole variable domain, remainder taken from reference TRBV28 and TRBJ1-4, is DVKVTQSSRYLVKRTGEKVFLECVQDMDHENMFWYRQDPGLGLRLIYFSYDVKMKEKGDIPEGYSVSREKKERFSLILESASTNQTSMYLCASKGGAGEKLFFGSGTQLSVL.

CDR3 amino acids: CASILGALMNTEAFF. In DNA, the CDR3 is TGTGCCAGCATTCTTGGGGCCCTGATGAACACTGAAGCTTTCTTT. J is TRBJ1-1 and V is TRBV7-2, with D possibly matching TRBD1 (5 bases). With 7 bases removed from V and 0 bases from J, the gap between germline ends came to 15 bases. The germline CDR1 and CDR2 sequences are SGHTA and FQGNSA. The CDR3 runs 15 residues. The complete variable domain, with remaining parts taken from reference TRBV7-2 and TRBJ1-1, reads GAGVSQSPSNKVTEKGKDVELRCDPISGHTALYWYRQSLGQGLEFLIYFQGNSAPDKSGLPSDRFSAERTGGSVSTLTIQRTQQEDSAVYLCASILGALMNTEAFFGQGTRLTVV.

This chain joins TRBV19 and TRBJ1-5; no reliable D call. V lost 6 bases to trimming and J lost 2 bases, with 11 bases between them. CDR3 length equals 14 residues. Germline V lookup: CDR1 LNHDA, CDR2 SQIVND (reference sequence). The CDR3 nucleotides read TGTGCCAGTAGCCCGTTTGGCGGCAATCAGCCCCAGCATTTT. It specifies CASSPFGGNQPQHF. The full variable domain, in which reference TRBV19 and TRBJ1-5 provide the parts outside the CDR3, is DGGITQSPKYLFRKEGQNVTLSCEQNLNHDAMYWYRQDPGQGLRLIYYSQIVNDFQKGDIAEGYSVSREKKESFPLTVTSAQKNPTAFYLCASSPFGGNQPQHFGDGTRLSIL.

Turning to this clone: Because the CDR3's place on the DNA is in doubt, the DNA is left out and the CDR3 is given as listed by TCRdb. The rearrangement joins TRBV19 to TRBJ1-3. The CDR3 sequence runs 15 residues, both termini included. CDR1 LNHDA and CDR2 SQIVND come from the germline V gene (reference sequence). The chain's CDR3 is CASTSDRSSGNTIYF.

V is TRBV7-9 and J is TRBJ1-5; D gene ambiguous. CDR3 length: 13 residues. The germline gives CDR1 SEHNR, CDR2 FQNEAQ (reference sequence). V was cut by 1 base and J by 9 bases, with 10 bases left in between. As DNA, the CDR3 is TGTGCCAGCAGCTTAGAAGGAACGGGGCCCCAGCATTTT. Its translation is CASSLEGTGPQHF.

The chain is built from TRBV6-1 and TRBJ1-2, with D possibly TRBD1 on 5 matching bases. The V and J ends lost 3 bases and 8 bases respectively, with 13 bases between them. The CDR3 is 13 residues long. Germline CDR1 MNHNS, CDR2 SASEGT. This CDR3 reads CASSDGGVGGYTF. The CDR3 DNA follows: TGTGCCAGCAGTGATGGAGGGGTGGGAGGCTACACCTTC.

The V and J genes are TRBV9 and TRBJ1-6, with D hard to call. The CDR3 contains 13 residues. V lost 0 bases and J lost 8, with 6 bases in between. The germline V gene encodes CDR1 SGDLS and CDR2 YYNGEE. The CDR3 loop reads CASSVEEYSPLHF. The CDR3, as DNA: TGTGCCAGCAGCGTAGAGGAGTATTCACCCCTCCACTTT. Based on the CDR3 plus reference TRBV9 and TRBJ1-6, the full variable domain is DSGVTQTPKHLITATGQRVTLRCSPRSGDLSVYWYQQSLDQGLQFLIQYYNGEERAKGNILERFSAQQFPDLHSELNLSSLELGDSALYFCASSVEEYSPLHFGNGTRLTVT.

The rearrangement joins TRBV11-2 to TRBJ1-5; weak D call: TRBD1 (5 bases). CDR3 length: 13 residues. The germline gives CDR1 SGHAT, CDR2 FQNNGV. Trimming removed 4 bases at V and 7 bases at J, with 11 bases between. CDR3 sequence: CASSSGGDQPQHF. The CDR3 DNA reads as TGTGCCAGCAGCTCTGGGGGAGACCAGCCCCAGCATTTT. The variable domain in full, completed from reference TRBV11-2 and TRBJ1-5, reads EAGVAQSPRYKIIEKRQSVAFWCNPISGHATLYWYQQILGQGPKLLIQFQNNGVVDDSQLPKDRFSAERLKGVDSTLKIQPAKLEDSAVYLCASSSGGDQPQHFGDGTRLSIL.

This clone appeared a single time. The V call is TRBV2, the J call TRBJ2-2; 7 bases fit TRBD1. This CDR3 is built from 15 residues. V was pared by 5 bases and J by 5 bases, with 8 bases of the junction left unmatched. CDR1 and CDR2 (germline): SNHLY, FYNNEI. CDR3 residues: CASSLGTARTGELFF. CDR3 coding DNA: TGTGCCAGCAGTCTCGGGACAGCCCGTACCGGGGAGCTGTTTTTT.

The DNA for the CDR3 is TGTGCCACCAGTGATCCGGGACAAGTCTATGGCTACACCTTC. Protein product: CATSDPGQVYGYTF. The chain joins TRBV24-1 to TRBJ1-2, with D possibly being TRBD1 (6 bases). This CDR3 has 14 amino acids. Per germline, CDR1 KGHDR and CDR2 SFDVKD. V dropped 3 bases and J dropped 4 bases, with 11 bases sitting between them.

The rearrangement uses TRBV19 and TRBJ1-2; D is unresolved. This CDR3 has 16 amino acids. Germline loops: CDR1 LNHDA, CDR2 SQIVND (reference sequence). The germline V and J ends were trimmed by 5 bases and 2 bases, with 18 bases remaining between them. The CDR3 DNA sequence: TGTGCCAGTAGTCGGGCTGGATACTCCTCCAACTATGGCTACACCTTC. Translation gives CASSRAGYSSNYGYTF.

The rearrangement links TRBV7-3 to TRBJ2-3; possibly TRBD1 for D (6 bases). The ends were cut back, 3 bases at V and 0 bases at J, with 7 bases in the middle. In germline, CDR1 is SGHTA, CDR2 FQGTGA. The CDR3 covers 14 residues. The CDR3, as DNA: TGTGCCAGCAGCTTGGGGGCTAGCACAGATACGCAGTATTTT. It specifies CASSLGASTDTQYF.

This sequence joins TRBV3-1 (or the pseudogene TRBV3-2) and TRBJ1-1; D is undetermined. The CDR3 runs 14 residues. The V and J ends lost 4 bases and 5 bases respectively, with 14 bases between them. In germline, CDR1 is LGHDT, CDR2 YNNKEL (reference sequence). As DNA, the CDR3 is TGTGCCAGCAGCCTAAGGCACGGGGATACTGAAGCTTTCTTT. This codes for CASSLRHGDTEAFF.

This clone was counted a few times. The CDR3, as DNA: TGTGCCACCAGTGATCCCGGGACTGCCCGAGGAGCAGATACGCAGTATTTT. Translated, it gives CATSDPGTARGADTQYF. This sequence joins TRBV24-1 and TRBJ2-3; D may be TRBD2 (6 bases). Trimming removed 3 bases from V and 4 bases from J, with 19 bases in between. The CDR3 totals 17 residues. Germline V gene sequence: CDR1 KGHDR, CDR2 SFDVKD.

This chain joins TRBV3-1 (or the pseudogene TRBV3-2) and TRBJ1-5, with D maybe TRBD1 (6 bases). The CDR3 has 14 residues. V lost 1 base to trimming and J lost 7 bases, with 11 bases between them. Per germline, CDR1 LGHDT and CDR2 YNNKEL (reference sequence). CDR3 in DNA: TGTGCCAGCAGCCAAGGGCCCCAGGGGCAGCCCCAGCATTTT. Amino acids: CASSQGPQGQPQHF.

This chain links TRBV19 with TRBJ2-2, with a possible D match to TRBD1 (5 bases). The CDR3 is 15 residues long. V lost 2 bases, J lost 6 bases, and 13 bases lay in between. Germline CDR1 LNHDA, CDR2 SQIVND (reference sequence). The CDR3, as DNA: TGTGCCAGTAGTATACAGGGTCGGGTGGCCGGGGAGCTGTTTTTT. Protein sequence: CASSIQGRVAGELFF.

This chain connects TRBV10-1 to TRBJ2-5; 11 positions match TRBD2. Germline CDR1 reads WNHNN; CDR2 reads SYGVQD (reference sequence). This CDR3 contains 17 residues. The V and J ends lost 0 bases and 3 bases, in that order; junction bases with no gene match: 6. CDR3 sequence reads: CASSESASGGSKETQYF. DNA for the CDR3: TGCGCCAGCAGTGAGTCTGCTAGCGGGGGGTCAAAAGAGACCCAGTACTTC.